A selection of T cell receptor beta chains follows, all from one sample in a study of Ad26.COV2.S vaccination and SARS-CoV-2 variants. Assay: immunoSEQ multiplex PCR; the TCRdb copy retains only in-frame clones and omits some. The top ten clones hold over 1.5% of a sample with roughly 460,000 clones, 80% to 90% of them seen once. This sample comprised peripheral blood, obtained in a trial of Ad26.COV2.S vaccine versus placebo. These receptors all come from a person between 18 and 59 years old who received the Ad26.COV2.S COVID-19 vaccine or a placebo. Each CDR3 is given with its conserved first and last residue. The D gene is left open where the match is weak. The listing skips clone size in some rows; elsewhere it reads once, few, many or a size class.

j_gene	v_gene	abundance	d_gene	CDR3aa	CDR3nt
TRBJ2-7	TRBV11-1	-	-	CASSSERAYEQYF	TGTGCCAGCAGCTCGGAGCGCGCCTACGAGCAGTACTTC
TRBJ2-7	TRBV6-5	-	-	CASSKLYQQGNEQYF	TGTGCCAGCAGTAAACTGTACCAACAGGGCAATGAGCAGTACTTC
TRBJ2-7	TRBV6-5	-	TRBD1	CASSLRDRGGYEQYF	TGTGCCAGCAGCCTCCGGGACAGGGGGGGCTACGAGCAGTACTTC
TRBJ2-1	TRBV27	-	TRBD2	CASSSGGPGNEQFF	TGTGCCAGCAGTTCGGGGGGGCCGGGCAATGAGCAGTTCTTC
TRBJ1-5	TRBV24-1	-	TRBD1	CATSVTGGQPQHF	TGTGCCACCAGTGTAACAGGGGGCCAGCCCCAGCATTTT
TRBJ1-5	TRBV10-3	few	TRBD1	CAISQDRAMGNQPQHF	TGTGCCATCAGTCAAGACAGGGCTATGGGCAATCAGCCCCAGCATTTT
TRBJ1-3	TRBV9	-	-	CASSVGVPGGNTIYF	TGTGCCAGCAGCGTAGGGGTTCCAGGTGGAAACACCATATATTTT
TRBJ2-3	TRBV11-2	-	-	CASSLGDYTDTQYF	TGTGCCAGCAGCTTAGGGGATTACACAGATACGCAGTATTTT
TRBJ1-1	TRBV4-3	-	-	CASSHLKKGTEAFF	TGCGCCAGCAGCCATTTAAAGAAGGGGACTGAAGCTTTCTTT
TRBJ1-1	TRBV12-3/TRBV12-4	-	-	CASNHYTTDKAFF	TGTGCCAGCAACCACTACACAACCGATAAAGCTTTCTTT
TRBJ1-2	TRBV6-1	-	-	CASSRLPANYGYTF	TGTGCCAGCAGCCGGTTACCAGCTAACTATGGCTACACCTTC
TRBJ2-3	TRBV4-2	-	-	CASSQDRGRHTDTQYF	TGTGCCAGCAGCCAAGATCGGGGGCGACACACAGATACGCAGTATTTT
TRBJ2-1	TRBV11-2	few	-	CASRPPLGSVSSYNEQFF	TGTGCCAGCAGACCCCCGTTGGGCTCGGTGAGCTCCTACAATGAGCAGTTCTTC
TRBJ2-7	TRBV10-3	-	-	CAISAVTPYEQYF	TGTGCCATCAGTGCTGTCACCCCCTACGAGCAGTACTTC
TRBJ1-2	TRBV6-2/TRBV6-3	-	-	CASSYPRVGGYTF	TGTGCCAGCAGTTACCCCAGGGTTGGAGGCTACACCTTC
TRBJ1-1	TRBV30	-	-	CAWVVPAAEAFF	TGTGCCTGGGTAGTCCCCGCGGCTGAAGCTTTCTTT
TRBJ2-5	TRBV7-9	-	TRBD2	CAGTAGTRQETQYF	TGTGCCGGAACGGCCGGGACTAGGCAAGAGACCCAGTACTTC
TRBJ2-1	TRBV14	once	TRBD2	CASSQDGGRLQFF	TGTGCCAGCAGCCAAGACGGCGGGAGGCTACAGTTCTTC
TRBJ1-5	TRBV10-3	-	-	CAISPLEGQPQHF	TGTGCCATCAGCCCCCTAGAGGGTCAGCCCCAGCATTTT
TRBJ2-7	TRBV13	-	-	CASSSGNSYEQYF	TGTGCCAGCAGCTCCGGGAATTCCTACGAGCAGTACTTC
TRBJ2-2	TRBV7-6	once	TRBD2	CASSLGLAGGFNGELFF	TGTGCCAGCAGCCTTGGACTAGCGGGAGGATTTAACGGGGAGCTGTTTTTT
TRBJ2-3	TRBV7-9	-	-	CASSFAWRASTDTQYF	TGTGCCAGCAGCTTCGCTTGGCGGGCTAGCACAGATACGCAGTATTTT